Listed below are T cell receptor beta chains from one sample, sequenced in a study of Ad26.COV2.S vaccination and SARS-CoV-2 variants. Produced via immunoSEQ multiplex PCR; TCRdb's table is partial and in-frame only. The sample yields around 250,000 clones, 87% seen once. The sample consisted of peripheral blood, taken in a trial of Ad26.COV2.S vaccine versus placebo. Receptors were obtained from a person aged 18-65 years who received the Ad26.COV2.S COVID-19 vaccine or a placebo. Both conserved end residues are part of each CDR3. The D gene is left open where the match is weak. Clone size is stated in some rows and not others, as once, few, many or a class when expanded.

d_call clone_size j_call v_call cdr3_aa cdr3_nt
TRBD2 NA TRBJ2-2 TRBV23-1 CASSQSRTSGNSGELFF TGCGCCAGCAGTCAATCCCGGACTAGCGGGAATTCCGGGGAGCTGTTTTTT
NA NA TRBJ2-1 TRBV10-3 CAISSDSNNEQFF TGTGCCATCAGTAGCGACAGTAACAATGAGCAGTTCTTC
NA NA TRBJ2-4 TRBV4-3 CASSQDGTWVKNIQYF TGCGCCAGCAGCCAAGACGGGACGTGGGTCAAAAACATTCAGTACTTC
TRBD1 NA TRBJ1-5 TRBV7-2 CASSFYQGVNQPQHF TGTGCCAGCAGCTTTTACCAGGGGGTGAATCAGCCCCAGCATTTT
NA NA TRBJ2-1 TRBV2 CAMERVYNEQFF TGTGCCATGGAGCGGGTGTACAATGAGCAGTTCTTC
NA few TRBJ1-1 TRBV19 CATSVQMRSEAFF TGTGCCACCTCCGTCCAGATGAGGTCTGAAGCTTTCTTT
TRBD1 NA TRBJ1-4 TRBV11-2 CASSVDRGREKLFF TGTGCCAGCAGCGTGGACAGGGGAAGGGAAAAACTGTTTTTT
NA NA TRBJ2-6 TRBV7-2 CASSLVAATGSGANVLTF TGTGCCAGCAGCTTAGTGGCAGCAACAGGATCTGGGGCCAACGTCCTGACTTTC
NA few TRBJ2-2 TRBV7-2 CASSLPPGELFF TGTGCCAGCAGCTTACCCCCCGGGGAGCTGTTTTTT
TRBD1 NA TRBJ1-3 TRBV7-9 CASSADRAGNTIYF TGTGCCAGCAGCGCCGACAGGGCTGGAAACACCATATATTTT
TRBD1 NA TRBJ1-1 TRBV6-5 CASTSGQGSTEAFF TGTGCCAGCACCTCGGGACAGGGGAGCACTGAAGCTTTCTTT
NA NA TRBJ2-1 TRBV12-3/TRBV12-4 CASSLERIFEQFF TGTGCCAGCAGTTTAGAGAGGATATTTGAGCAGTTCTTC
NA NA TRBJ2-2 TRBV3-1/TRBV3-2 CASSRGTNTGELFF TGTGCCAGCAGCCGAGGGACCAACACCGGGGAGCTGTTTTTT
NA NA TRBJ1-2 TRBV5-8 CASSFWLGGGYTF TGTGCCAGCAGCTTCTGGTTGGGGGGTGGCTACACCTTC
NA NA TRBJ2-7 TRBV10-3 CAISETGRTYEQYF TGTGCCATCAGTGAGACAGGGCGGACCTACGAGCAGTACTTC
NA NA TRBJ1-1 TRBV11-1 CASSFGEGTEAFF TGTGCCAGCAGCTTTGGGGAGGGGACTGAAGCTTTCTTT
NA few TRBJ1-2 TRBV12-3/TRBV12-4 CASSFLGRGYTF TGTGCCAGCAGTTTTTTGGGGCGGGGCTACACCTTC
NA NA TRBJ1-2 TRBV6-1 CASSEGPSSNYGYTF TGTGCCAGCAGTGAAGGACCGAGCTCTAACTATGGCTACACCTTC
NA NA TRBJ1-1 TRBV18 CASSANKANTEAFF TGTGCCAGCTCCGCAAATAAAGCGAACACTGAAGCTTTCTTT
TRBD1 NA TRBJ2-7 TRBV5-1 CASSPGQGPYEQYF TGCGCCAGCAGCCCCGGACAGGGCCCCTACGAGCAGTACTTC
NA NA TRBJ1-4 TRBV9 CASSVNDRTNEKLFF TGTGCCAGCAGCGTAAACGACCGGACTAATGAAAAACTGTTTTTT
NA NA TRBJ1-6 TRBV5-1 CASRETSSYNSPLHF TGCGCCAGCAGAGAGACGAGCTCCTATAATTCACCCCTCCACTTT
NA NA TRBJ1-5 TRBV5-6 CASSLGLYSNQPQHF TGTGCCAGCAGCTTGGGCCTATATAGCAATCAGCCCCAGCATTTT
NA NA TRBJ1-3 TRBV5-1 CASSLDGNSGNTIYF TGCGCCAGCAGCCTGGACGGAAACTCTGGAAACACCATATATTTT